Each of the 29 T cell receptor beta chains below was sequenced from the same sample in a study of OX40 agonist ivuxolimab in advanced cancers. Sequencing used immunoSEQ multiplex PCR; TCRdb keeps in-frame clones, though not all of them. This sample has fewer than 35,000 clones; roughly 76% occur once, and the top ten carry 15% to 20%. The material sequenced was CD4+ or CD8+ T cells sorted from blood, taken in a trial of the OX40 agonist ivuxolimab. The receptors stem from an adult with an advanced solid tumor such as melanoma, head and neck, liver or kidney cancer.

The gene calls are TRBV7-9 and TRBJ2-2; 7 bases are a match to TRBD2. CDR3 length: 15 residues. V trimming: 8 bases; J trimming: 6 bases; junction bases outside the gene matches: 12. CDR1 and CDR2 from the germline V gene are SEHNR and FQNEAQ (reference sequence). CDR3 coding DNA: TGTGCCAGCCGCCGAACCGGGGGGAGGCCCGGGGAGCTGTTTTTT. It specifies CASRRTGGRPGELFF. Using reference TRBV7-9 and TRBJ2-2 for the parts outside the CDR3, the full variable domain is DTGVSQNPRHKITKRGQNVTFRCDPISEHNRLYWYRQTLGQGPEFLTYFQNEAQLEKSRLLSDRFSAERPKGSFSTLEIQRTEQGDSAMYLCASRRTGGRPGELFFGEGSRLTVL.

The chain recombines TRBV2 with TRBJ2-5; no clear D. Germline V CDR1 and CDR2: SNHLY, FYNNEI. The V gene lost 3 bases and the J gene lost 3 bases, with 11 bases spanning the gap. The CDR3 has 14 residues. The CDR3 protein is CASSDLADKETQYF. The CDR3 DNA sequence: TGTGCCAGCAGTGATCTGGCAGATAAAGAGACCCAGTACTTC.

The chain recombines TRBV6-4 with TRBJ2-1, with TRBD2 matching over 10 bases. The V gene end was trimmed by 3 bases and the J gene end by 3 bases; junction bases not matched to a gene: 2. This CDR3 is built from 15 residues. CDR1 is MRHNA, CDR2 SNTAGT, per germline. The CDR3 loop reads CASSEAGGVYNEQFF. CDR3 nucleotides: TGTGCCAGCAGTGAAGCGGGGGGGGTCTACAATGAGCAGTTCTTC.

This chain connects TRBV7-9 to TRBJ2-7, with a weak D call TRBD1 (6 bases). The CDR3 is 13 residues long. Between the trimmed V and J ends, which lost 5 bases and 4 bases, there was a span of 12 bases. Germline values: CDR1 SEHNR, CDR2 FQNEAQ (reference sequence). The DNA of the CDR3 is TGTGCCAGCAGCGGAATAACAGGGTACGAGCAGTACTTC. Translating it yields CASSGITGYEQYF. Complete variable domain (other parts from reference TRBV7-9 and TRBJ2-7): DTGVSQNPRHKITKRGQNVTFRCDPISEHNRLYWYRQTLGQGPEFLTYFQNEAQLEKSRLLSDRFSAERPKGSFSTLEIQRTEQGDSAMYLCASSGITGYEQYFGPGTRLTVT.

The chain recombines TRBV6-5 with TRBJ1-2; 8 bases line up with TRBD1. The J segment lost 2 bases and the V segment lost 2 bases, leaving 4 bases of the junction unmatched. This CDR3 is 15 amino acids long. Germline V gives CDR1 MNHEY, CDR2 SVGAGI. In DNA form, the CDR3 reads TGTGCCAGCAGTTACGACAGACAGGGGAACTATGGCTACACCTTC. It codes for CASSYDRQGNYGYTF.

This sequence joins TRBV6-1 and TRBJ2-7, with D hard to call. The germline CDR1 and CDR2 sequences are MNHNS and SASEGT. V lost 6 bases and J lost 1, with 7 bases in between. The CDR3 length is 12 residues. The CDR3 DNA reads as TGTGCCAGCAGCCGGGTTTCCTACGAGCAGTACTTC. This sequence encodes CASSRVSYEQYF.

The rearrangement links TRBV7-9 to TRBJ2-1; no reliable D call. Germline CDR1 reads SEHNR; CDR2 reads FQNEAQ (reference sequence). V was pared by 7 bases and J by 10 bases, with 14 bases between. This CDR3 region has 12 residues. CDR3: CASISQGWEQFF. CDR3 nucleotides: TGTGCCAGCATCTCCCAAGGGTGGGAGCAGTTCTTC.

The CDR3 nucleotides are TGCGCCAGCAGCTCTCAGGGGCGGGAGACCCAGTACTTC. Translating gives CASSSQGRETQYF. The chain uses TRBV5-1 and TRBJ2-5; the D gene is possibly TRBD1 (6 bases). CDR1 and CDR2 from the germline V gene are SGHRS and YFSETQ. The germline V and J ends were trimmed by 3 bases and 5 bases, with 11 bases remaining between them. There are 13 residues in the CDR3.

With respect to this clone: The same CDR3 is also encoded by other DNA sequences in this sample. The chain employs TRBV2 and TRBJ2-2, with D hard to call. Deletions cut 5 bases from V and 3 bases from J, with 4 bases between. Germline loops: CDR1 SNHLY, CDR2 FYNNEI. The CDR3 runs to 12 residues. CDR3 nucleotide sequence: TGTGCCAGCAGTCTAGACACCGGGGAGCTGTTTTTT. It codes for CASSLDTGELFF.

The rearrangement links TRBV2 to TRBJ2-3; D unclear. Trimming took 4 bases from V and 3 from J, leaving 14 bases between them. Germline V lookup: CDR1 SNHLY, CDR2 FYNNEI. There are 15 residues in the CDR3. The CDR3: CASSGLSVGTDTQYF. CDR3 bases: TGTGCCAGCAGTGGACTTTCTGTGGGGACAGATACGCAGTATTTT.

The V and J genes are TRBV28 and TRBJ1-2, with 9 positions matching TRBD1. The CDR3 loop spans 17 amino acids. Germline-derived CDR1 and CDR2 are MDHEN and SYDVKM. V shed 6 bases and J 0 bases; nucleotides not matched to a gene: 11. The CDR3, as DNA: TGTGCCAGCAGCCTTCCCGGGACAGGGATGGCTAACTATGGCTACACCTTC. Amino acid sequence: CASSLPGTGMANYGYTF.

This clone showed up just once. The chain carries TRBV5-1 and TRBJ2-5, with D maybe TRBD1 (5 bases). There are 14 residues in the CDR3. From germline, CDR1 is SGHRS and CDR2 YFSETQ. Trimming pared 4 bases from V and 4 bases from J, leaving 14 bases between. CDR3 amino acids: CASSRPQGRETQYF. DNA for the CDR3: TGCGCCAGCAGCCGACCCCAGGGCCGAGAGACCCAGTACTTC.

This sequence joins TRBV11-2 and TRBJ1-5; D is undetermined. The CDR3 is 15 amino acids. Trimming took 0 bases from V and 4 from J, leaving 10 bases between them. Germline V gives CDR1 SGHAT, CDR2 FQNNGV. CDR3 in DNA: TGTGCCAGCAGCTTAGATTGGTCTGTGAATCAGCCCCAGCATTTT. Translation gives CASSLDWSVNQPQHF.

This rearrangement joins TRBV30 to TRBJ2-5; D is perhaps TRBD2 (6 bases). The DNA end is more similar to TRBJ2-7, so the J call may be wrong. Germline V gene lookup returns CDR1 GTSNPN and CDR2 SVGIG (reference sequence). The CDR3 length is 14 residues. DNA of the CDR3: TGTGCCTGGAGTGCAGGGACTTACTCCTACGAGCAGTACTTC. This codes for CAWSAGTYSYEQYF.

The chain joins TRBV7-3 to TRBJ2-1; 9 nucleotides agree with TRBD2. The CDR3 has 15 amino acids. Germline V CDR1 and CDR2: SGHTA, FQGTGA. The ends lost 5 bases at V and 9 bases at J; junction bases unmatched: 11. The DNA of the CDR3 is TGTGCCAGCAGCCCATACGGGACTAGCATGGGTGAGCAGTTCTTC. It translates to CASSPYGTSMGEQFF.

This chain links TRBV7-9 with TRBJ2-4, with D perhaps matching TRBD2 (6 bases). Trimming shortened V by 5 bases and J by 7 bases, and 15 bases separated the two germline ends. CDR3 length equals 14 residues. Germline values: CDR1 SEHNR, CDR2 FQNEAQ (reference sequence). The CDR3 coding sequence is TGTGCCAGCAGCGCCTTTCCGGGGGTCAACATTCAGTACTTC. Translation gives CASSAFPGVNIQYF.

The rearrangement links TRBV4-2 to TRBJ1-3, with 8 bases identical to TRBD1. The V gene's germline CDR1 is LGHNA and CDR2 YNFKEQ. V was pared by 1 base and J by 6 bases, with 14 bases of the junction left unmatched. CDR3 length equals 18 residues. DNA for the CDR3: TGTGCCAGCAGCCAAGCCCTCCGGACAGGGTCAGCCCTAAACACCATATATTTT. Translation gives CASSQALRTGSALNTIYF.

The rearrangement uses TRBV27 and TRBJ1-1; D possibly corresponds to TRBD1 (6 bases). CDR1 and CDR2 from the germline V gene are MNHEY and SMNVEV (reference sequence). The CDR3 is 14 residues long. V lost 5 bases to trimming and J lost 0 bases, with 10 bases between them. This CDR3 reads CASSLQGLNTEAFF. DNA of the CDR3: TGTGCCAGCAGTCTACAGGGTTTGAACACTGAAGCTTTCTTT.

The rearrangement uses TRBV11-1 and TRBJ1-2, with D uncertain. The CDR3 sequence is 15 residues long. Deletions cut 7 bases from V and 4 bases from J, with 19 bases between. The germline V gene encodes CDR1 SGHAT and CDR2 FQDESV (reference sequence). The CDR3 spells CASNWPAGASYGYTF. In nucleotides, the CDR3 is TGTGCCAGCAATTGGCCGGCCGGAGCTAGCTATGGCTACACCTTC.

This chain links TRBV5-1 with TRBJ2-1, with D possibly called TRBD1 or TRBD2 (5 bases each). This CDR3 has 15 residues. The ends were cut back, 3 bases at V and 6 bases at J, with 16 bases in the middle. Per the germline V gene, CDR1 is SGHRS and CDR2 is YFSETQ. CDR3 sequence reads: CASSSVGDGVNEQFF. CDR3 sequence (DNA): TGCGCCAGCAGCTCCGTGGGGGACGGAGTCAATGAGCAGTTCTTC.

The chain combines TRBV2 with TRBJ2-1; tentative D call: TRBD1 (5 bases). CDR3 size: 12 residues. V lost 7 bases, J lost 6 bases, and 10 bases lay in between. From germline, CDR1 is SNHLY and CDR2 FYNNEI. The DNA for the CDR3 is TGTGCCAGCACCCGACAGACCAATGAGCAGTTCTTC. This encodes CASTRQTNEQFF.

This sequence joins TRBV30 and TRBJ2-7; 9 nucleotides agree with TRBD2. Trimming removed 2 bases from V and 5 bases from J; junction bases left unmatched: 7. This CDR3 has 14 residues. Germline V lookup: CDR1 GTSNPN, CDR2 SVGIG (reference sequence). This chain's CDR3 is CAWSFSGTSNEQYF. The CDR3 DNA reads TGTGCCTGGAGTTTCTCCGGGACTAGCAACGAGCAGTACTTC.

CDR3 amino acids: CASSEEESGSNEQYF. The DNA for the CDR3 is TGTGCCAGCAGTGAAGAGGAAAGCGGGAGTAACGAGCAGTACTTC. The chain uses TRBV6-1 and TRBJ2-7; TRBD2 matches at 8 bases. Germline CDR1 is MNHNS and CDR2 is SASEGT. V was clipped by 1 base and J by 5 bases; unmatched bases: 7. CDR3 length: 15 amino acids.

V is TRBV5-4 and J is TRBJ2-1, with TRBD2 matching 8 bases. V shed 1 base and J 10 bases; nucleotides not matched to a gene: 7. The CDR3 consists of 14 residues. The V gene's germline CDR1 is SGHNT and CDR2 YYREEE (reference sequence). This CDR3 is CASSLTGGPGEQFF. The CDR3 DNA reads as TGTGCCAGCAGCTTGACGGGGGGGCCGGGAGAGCAGTTCTTC.

The V and J genes are TRBV28 and TRBJ1-2, with 12 bases matching TRBD1. The CDR3 runs 18 residues. The trim removed 3 bases at V and 8 bases at J, leaving 16 bases unmatched. Germline CDR1 reads MDHEN; CDR2 reads SYDVKM. The CDR3 spells CASSLTLRDRGRIWGYTF. The CDR3 bases are TGTGCCAGCAGTTTGACACTTAGGGACAGGGGGCGCATTTGGGGCTACACCTTC.

CDR3 region: CASSQEERANYGYTF. The CDR3 nucleotides read TGCGCCAGCAGCCAAGAAGAACGGGCTAACTATGGCTACACCTTC. This chain connects TRBV4-1 to TRBJ1-2; D unclear. This CDR3 spans 15 amino acids. V was shortened by 0 bases and J by 0 bases, with 8 bases between the two germline ends. Germline V gene lookup returns CDR1 MGHRA and CDR2 YSYEKL.

V is TRBV6-6 and J is TRBJ1-3, with D unresolved. The CDR3 is 12 residues long. CDR1 and CDR2 from the germline V gene are MNHNY and SVGAGI (reference sequence). The V end lost 7 bases, the J end lost 0 bases, and 4 bases lay between the germline ends. The CDR3 protein is CASTPSGNTIYF. In nucleotides, the CDR3 is TGTGCCAGCACCCCCTCTGGAAACACCATATATTTT.

This chain connects TRBV5-4 to TRBJ2-2; 8 bases line up with TRBD1. CDR3 size: 14 residues. V shed 2 bases, J shed 7 bases, and the junction held 4 bases outside the gene matches. Germline CDR1 reads SGHNT; CDR2 reads YYREEE (reference sequence). The CDR3 here is CASSFNRGDGELFF. Here the CDR3 DNA reads TGTGCCAGCAGCTTCAACAGGGGGGACGGGGAGCTGTTTTTT.

The V gene is TRBV5-6, the J gene TRBJ1-6; 8 bases align to TRBD1. With 3 bases clipped from V and 7 bases from J, the junction kept 9 bases outside the gene matches. Germline V gene lookup returns CDR1 SGHDT and CDR2 YYEEEE. The CDR3 has 16 amino acids. The DNA for the CDR3 is TGTGCCAGCAGCTCCCGGGACAGGAAGGCCAATTCACCCCTCCACTTT. Protein: CASSSRDRKANSPLHF.